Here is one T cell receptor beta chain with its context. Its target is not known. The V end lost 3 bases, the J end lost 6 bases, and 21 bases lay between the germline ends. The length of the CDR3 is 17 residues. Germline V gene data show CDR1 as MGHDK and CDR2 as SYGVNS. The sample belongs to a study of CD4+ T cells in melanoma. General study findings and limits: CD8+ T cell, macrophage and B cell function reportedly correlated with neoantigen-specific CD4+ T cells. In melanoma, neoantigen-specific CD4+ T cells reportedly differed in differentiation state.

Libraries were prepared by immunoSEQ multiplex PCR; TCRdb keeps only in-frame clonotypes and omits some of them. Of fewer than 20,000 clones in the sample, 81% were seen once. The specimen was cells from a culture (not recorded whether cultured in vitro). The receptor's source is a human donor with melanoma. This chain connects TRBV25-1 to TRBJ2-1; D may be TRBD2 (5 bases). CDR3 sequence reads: CASSDTTGLGGPNEQFF. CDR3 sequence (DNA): TGTGCCAGCAGTGACACAACCGGGCTCGGCGGGCCCAATGAGCAGTTCTTC. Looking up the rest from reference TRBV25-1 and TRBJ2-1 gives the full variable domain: EADIYQTPRYLVIGTGKKITLECSQTMGHDKMYWYQQDPGMELHLIHYSYGVNSTEKGDLSSESTVSRIRTEHFPLTLESARPSHTSQYLCASSDTTGLGGPNEQFFGPGTRLTVL.